This T cell receptor (beta chain) came from a study of blood T cell repertoires in COVID-19. Study at large: Some COVID-19 samples were acute and others convalescent; all came from the United States, Italy and Spain. Sample material is recorded as cDNA or gDNA derived from T cells, B-cell-depleted T cells, or PBMCs.

Methods used by the authors: Reference gene primer amplification gave estimated nucleated cell counts. TCRdb's table, derived via immunoSEQ multiplex PCR, lists solely in-frame clones and lacks some. The DNA gave D and trimming, while V, J and clone size come from that table. The table shows tens of thousands of clones, with 65% to 90% occurring only once. CDR1 and CDR2 from the germline V gene are DFQATT and SNEGSKA (reference sequence). V lost 6 bases and J 2 bases, leaving 5 bases between the germline ends. The CDR3 is 11 residues long. The V gene is TRBV20-1, the J gene TRBJ2-1; D uncertain. The sequence was collected from a woman aged 60 to 75 with active COVID-19. The sequenced sample was peripheral blood. The CDR3 loop is CSATAYNEQFF. The CDR3 DNA reads TGCAGTGCAACAGCCTACAATGAGCAGTTCTTC.